The rows below give T cell receptor beta chains drawn from one sample of a study of PD-1 blockade in classical Hodgkin lymphoma. Measured with immunoSEQ multiplex PCR; TCRdb has only the in-frame clones, and not every one. The sample carries roughly 100,000 clones, roughly nine tenths recorded once. This specimen was peripheral blood mononuclear cells (PBMCs), taken before the fourth cycle of nivolumab. Receptors originate from a human donor with classical Hodgkin lymphoma. The CDR3 runs from the conserved cysteine through the conserved F or W. The D gene is left open where the match is weak. Some rows mark clone size as missing; the rest say once, few, many or name a class of expanded clone.

J gene | clone size | D gene | CDR3 length | V gene | CDR3 protein | CDR3 DNA
TRBJ1-1 | NA | TRBD1 | 12 | TRBV4-1 | CASSQGDREAFF | TGCGCCAGCAGCCAAGGGGACAGGGAAGCTTTCTTT
TRBJ2-1 | NA | NA | 13 | TRBV29-1 | CSVELLAIGEQFF | TGCAGCGTTGAGCTACTAGCAATAGGTGAGCAGTTCTTC
TRBJ1-5 | NA | TRBD1 | 17 | TRBV18 | CASSPEVGTANNQPQHF | TGTGCCAGCTCACCAGAAGTAGGGACAGCAAACAATCAGCCCCAGCATTTT
TRBJ1-4 | few | NA | 12 | TRBV28 | CASSFRGEKLFF | TGTGCCAGCAGTTTTCGGGGTGAAAAACTGTTTTTT
TRBJ1-5 | NA | TRBD1 | 18 | TRBV15 | CATSRFPGQMNSNQPQHF | TGTGCCACCAGCAGATTCCCGGGACAGATGAATAGCAATCAGCCCCAGCATTTT
TRBJ1-1 | NA | TRBD1 | 14 | TRBV5-8 | CASSPGQGVTEAFF | TGTGCCAGCAGCCCCGGACAGGGCGTCACTGAAGCTTTCTTT
TRBJ2-3 | NA | TRBD2 | 15 | TRBV6-6 | CASSSSSGTTDTQYF | TGTGCCAGCAGTTCTTCTAGCGGGACCACAGATACGCAGTATTTT
TRBJ2-2 | NA | NA | 12 | TRBV19 | CATKQDTGELFF | TGTGCCACTAAACAGGACACCGGGGAGCTGTTTTTT
TRBJ2-7 | NA | TRBD2 | 16 | TRBV2 | CASRAGLAGGAYEQYF | TGTGCCAGCAGGGCGGGACTAGCGGGAGGTGCCTACGAGCAGTACTTC
TRBJ2-7 | NA | NA | 15 | TRBV5-1 | CASSTGTLTAYEQYF | TGCGCCAGCAGCACCGGGACCTTGACGGCCTACGAGCAGTACTTC
TRBJ1-2 | NA | NA | 13 | TRBV28 | CASSFRVGGGYTF | TGTGCCAGCAGTTTCAGGGTGGGAGGGGGCTACACCTTC